A single sample is the source of the 16 T cell receptor beta chains below, sequenced in a study of CD8 T cells in Susac syndrome. Random hexamers were used to reverse transcribe the RNA input (roughly 0.5 to 1 ug). TCRdb ran MiXCR on the immunoSEQ multiplex PCR reads and lists one entry per CDR3 protein. Of about 300,000 distinct CDR3 sequences listed, almost 85% are singletons. Specimen: CD8+ T cells from PBMCs. All receptors come from a human donor with multiple sclerosis.

This clonotype occurred once. The V and J genes are TRBV19 and TRBJ2-5; D possibly uses TRBD1 or TRBD2 (5 bases each). The CDR3 runs 15 residues. Germline values: CDR1 LNHDA, CDR2 SQIVND (reference sequence). V lost 1 base, J lost 0 bases, and 9 bases lay in between. The CDR3: CASSIAGRNQETQYF. The DNA for the CDR3 is TGTGCCAGTAGTATAGCGGGGCGTAACCAAGAGACCCAGTACTTC. Using reference TRBV19 and TRBJ2-5 for the parts outside the CDR3, the full variable domain is DGGITQSPKYLFRKEGQNVTLSCEQNLNHDAMYWYRQDPGQGLRLIYYSQIVNDFQKGDIAEGYSVSREKKESFPLTVTSAQKNPTAFYLCASSIAGRNQETQYFGPGTRLLVL.

This clonotype was seen once. The chain has TRBV19 and TRBJ2-7; weak D call: TRBD1 (5 bases). Per germline, CDR1 LNHDA and CDR2 SQIVND (reference sequence). This CDR3 has 13 residues. V was cut by 3 bases and J by 6 bases, with 12 bases left in between. This chain's CDR3 is CASSMGQGTEQYF. The CDR3 nucleotides are TGTGCCAGTAGTATGGGGCAGGGTACCGAGCAGTACTTC.

V and J are TRBV6-5 and TRBJ1-1; the D gene is possibly TRBD1 (5 bases). V dropped 6 bases and J dropped 6 bases, with 14 bases sitting between them. The CDR3 totals 13 residues. The germline CDR1 and CDR2 sequences are MNHEY and SVGAGI. The CDR3 nucleotides read TGTGCCAGCAGGCCGTGGGGGGAGGCTGAAGCTTTCTTT. It translates to CASRPWGEAEAFF.

CDR3 coding DNA: TGTGCCAGCAGCTCCCCTTTCAACGCTGGACAGGGTCCCTCCTACGAGCAGTACTTC. This gives the protein CASSSPFNAGQGPSYEQYF. The chain combines TRBV7-9 with TRBJ2-7; 8 nucleotides agree with TRBD1. Germline CDR1 reads SEHNR; CDR2 reads FQNEAQ (reference sequence). This CDR3 comprises 19 residues. Trimming took 4 bases from V and 0 from J; bases not matched to a gene: 17.

This clonotype was detected only a few times. The chain has TRBV7-9 and TRBJ2-7, with D uncertain. CDR1 SEHNR and CDR2 FQNEAQ come from the germline V gene (reference sequence). There are 13 residues in the CDR3. The V end lost 4 bases, the J end lost 4 bases, and 11 bases lay between the germline ends. CDR3 in DNA: TGTGCCAGCAGCTCCCTTCCCGATTACGAGCAGTACTTC. Translated, it gives CASSSLPDYEQYF.

The chain carries TRBV30 and TRBJ2-1; no clear D gene. Germline CDR1 reads GTSNPN; CDR2 reads SVGIG (reference sequence). The CDR3 covers 14 residues. Trimming left V 5 bases short and J 9 bases short, with 20 bases between. The CDR3 bases are TGTGCCTGGTATAAGGTACAAAGTAGTGGTGAGCAGTTCTTC. Translation: CAWYKVQSSGEQFF.

V usage is TRBV7-9 and J usage is TRBJ2-1; D possibly corresponds to TRBD2 (6 bases). Germline V gene sequence: CDR1 SEHNR, CDR2 FQNEAQ (reference sequence). V lost 1 base and J lost 4, with 14 bases in between. This CDR3 contains 16 residues. In DNA form, the CDR3 reads TGTGCCAGCAGCTTAGGGGTCGGGGCGGGATACAATGAGCAGTTCTTC. Its protein is CASSLGVGAGYNEQFF.

This chain links TRBV7-9 with TRBJ2-7; 10 bases match TRBD2. Germline assignment: CDR1 SEHNR and CDR2 FQNEAQ (reference sequence). The CDR3 contains 16 residues. Trimming took 5 bases from V and 1 from J; bases not matched to a gene: 8. The CDR3 sequence is CASSPTTSGPSYEQYF. The CDR3 nucleotides are TGTGCCAGCAGCCCCACGACTAGCGGGCCTTCCTACGAGCAGTACTTC.

The CDR3 DNA is TGTGCCAGCAGTTACCTAGGGGGCAGGAACACCGGGGAGCTGTTTTTT. Residues: CASSYLGGRNTGELFF. The chain joins TRBV6-2 or TRBV6-3 to TRBJ2-2, with 7 positions matching TRBD1. Germline values: CDR1 MNHEY, CDR2 SVGEGT. The CDR3 spans 16 residues. With 2 bases clipped from V and 1 base from J, the junction kept 4 bases outside the gene matches.

The genes are TRBV19 and TRBJ2-1; 12 positions match TRBD2. The germline V gene encodes CDR1 LNHDA and CDR2 SQIVND (reference sequence). The ends lost 6 bases at V and 8 bases at J; junction bases unmatched: 8. This CDR3 is 15 amino acids long. This CDR3 is CASSPGLAGIYEQFF. The CDR3 bases are TGTGCCAGTAGCCCCGGACTAGCGGGAATCTATGAGCAGTTCTTC.

This chain uses TRBV7-9 with TRBJ2-7, with TRBD1 matching over 9 bases. Germline loops: CDR1 SEHNR, CDR2 FQNEAQ (reference sequence). The CDR3 has 14 residues. Losses at the gene ends were 5 bases for V and 6 bases for J; bases not matched to a gene: 8. The CDR3 region is CASSRTGVLGEQYF. Written as DNA, the CDR3 is TGTGCCAGCAGCCGGACAGGGGTGTTGGGCGAGCAGTACTTC.

The V call is TRBV7-9, the J call TRBJ1-1; no clear D gene. The CDR3 length is 12 residues. Germline CDR1 SEHNR, CDR2 FQNEAQ (reference sequence). The V gene lost 1 base and the J gene lost 11 bases, with 11 bases spanning the gap. The DNA for the CDR3 is TGTGCCAGCAGCTTAGAGCACCAGAGGGCTTTCTTT. Translating gives CASSLEHQRAFF.

This rearrangement joins TRBV2 to TRBJ1-5; D remains ambiguous. The germline V and J ends were trimmed by 0 bases and 5 bases, with 11 bases remaining between them. CDR1 and CDR2 from the germline V gene are SNHLY and FYNNEI. The CDR3 has 15 amino acids. CDR3 residues: CASSEAVGSHQPQHF. CDR3 DNA sequence: TGTGCCAGCAGTGAAGCGGTGGGCAGCCATCAGCCCCAGCATTTT. Combining the CDR3 with reference TRBV2 and TRBJ1-5 gives the whole variable domain EPEVTQTPSHQVTQMGQEVILRCVPISNHLYFYWYRQILGQKVEFLVSFYNNEISEKSEIFDDQFSVERPDGSNFTLKIRSTKLEDSAMYFCASSEAVGSHQPQHFGDGTRLSIL.

This chain connects TRBV13 to TRBJ1-2, with TRBD1 matching over 8 bases. Germline assignment: CDR1 PRHDT and CDR2 FYEKMQ (reference sequence). This CDR3 comprises 14 residues. V lost 0 bases, J lost 8 bases, and 5 bases stayed unmatched. The CDR3: CASSLGQGAAGYTF. The DNA of the CDR3 is TGTGCCAGCAGCTTAGGGCAGGGGGCGGCAGGCTACACCTTC.

The chain couples TRBV7-9 to TRBJ2-7; D gene ambiguous. Trimming pared 10 bases from V and 0 bases from J, leaving 16 bases between. This CDR3 spans 14 amino acids. CDR1 SEHNR and CDR2 FQNEAQ come from the germline V gene (reference sequence). CDR3 sequence: CAIRVEGSSYEQYF. In DNA form, the CDR3 reads TGTGCCATTAGAGTGGAAGGATCCTCCTACGAGCAGTACTTC.

The V and J genes are TRBV24-1 and TRBJ2-2; the D gene is possibly TRBD1 (6 bases). Between the trimmed V and J ends, which lost 1 base and 1 base, there was a span of 15 bases. The CDR3 consists of 18 residues. CDR1 and CDR2 from the germline V gene are KGHDR and SFDVKD. CDR3 sequence (DNA): TGTGCCACCAGTGATTTTCTACCTGGACAGCTGAACACCGGGGAGCTGTTTTTT. Encoded protein: CATSDFLPGQLNTGELFF.